These 32 T cell receptor beta chains were sequenced from one sample in a study of human T cells and chemical hapten exposure (dated by TCRdb to the early 2020s). Preparation of the library involved RACE. TCRdb names NextSeq 500 as the instrument used. TCRdb's own reprocessing of the public reads used fastp at Q25 and MiXCR and kept productive beta chains. Rows matching on CDR3 protein sequence are summarized as one entry with the most common DNA and genes. A total of a few hundred thousand distinct CDR3 sequences appear in this sample, around 7.7% of them only once. Of the sample, 1.2% falls within the top ten clones. The intended sense of this specimen's time point label: pre-sensitization, week 0. This sample's treatment or condition label indicates: therapeutic diphenylcyclopropenone sensitization with weekly scalp DPC. Here the sequenced sample was whole blood, taken in connection with sensitization to the hapten diphenylcyclopropenone (DPC). The receptors were sampled from a man between 18 and 35 years old with alopecia areata. Some clones in this sample may be carry-over from other donors' samples.

This clonotype turned up a few times. This chain joins TRBV11-2 and TRBJ2-5; a weak D match, TRBD1 (6 bases). Trimming took 5 bases from V and 2 from J, leaving 15 bases between them. The CDR3 runs 15 residues. Germline CDR1 is SGHAT and CDR2 is FQNNGV. Here the CDR3 DNA reads TGTGCCAGCAGCGTCACCCGGACAGTACAAGAGACCCAGTACTTC. Residues: CASSVTRTVQETQYF.

This clonotype was counted between two and nine times. The chain joins TRBV10-3 to TRBJ2-7; no clear D. Germline-derived CDR1 and CDR2 are ENHRY and SYGVKD. The CDR3 has 15 amino acids. V was shortened by 0 bases and J by 2 bases, with 11 bases between the two germline ends. The CDR3 DNA reads TGTGCCATCAGTGAGTCGACTCGGGTCACCTACGAGCAGTACTTC. Amino acid sequence: CAISESTRVTYEQYF.

The chain is built from TRBV7-2 and TRBJ2-4, with TRBD2 as a possible D gene (6 bases). Germline V gene data show CDR1 as SGHTA and CDR2 as FQGNSA. This CDR3 is built from 13 residues. Trimming left V 1 base short and J 15 bases short, with 16 bases between. The CDR3 coding sequence is TGTGCCAGCAGCTTAGGCTCGGTGCGGGGATGGTACTTC. This gives the protein CASSLGSVRGWYF.

This clonotype was seen a few times. The CDR3 DNA reads TGTGCCAGCAGCAAAGTCCCAGGGAGCTACACCGGGGAGCTGTTTTTT. This gives the protein CASSKVPGSYTGELFF. The chain uses TRBV21-1 and TRBJ2-2; the D call TRBD1 from the table was never checked on the DNA. TRBV21-1 is a pseudogene segment. The CDR3 length is 16 residues.

This clonotype was observed a few times. V gene TRBV27 combines with J gene TRBJ2-3; weak D call: TRBD1 (6 bases). The length of the CDR3 is 14 residues. Germline V lookup: CDR1 MNHEY, CDR2 SMNVEV (reference sequence). The germline V and J ends were trimmed by 7 bases and 5 bases, with 16 bases remaining between them. The CDR3 nucleotides read TGTGCCAGCACTGAACAGGGCGCTATAGATACGCAGTATTTT. Translating gives CASTEQGAIDTQYF.

This clonotype appeared many times. The junction shows a germline mismatch at one end, possibly a read error. The V gene is TRBV5-1, the J gene TRBJ2-7; 7 bases align to TRBD1. The CDR3 spans 12 residues. In germline, CDR1 is SGHRS, CDR2 YFSETQ. CDR3 nucleotide sequence: TGCGCCAGCAGCTACGACAGGGACGAGCTGTACTTC. Its protein is CASSYDRDELYF.

The chain couples TRBV28 to TRBJ1-2; 9 positions match TRBD1. Germline values: CDR1 MDHEN, CDR2 SYDVKM. J gave up 3 bases and V 3 bases, and 20 bases lay outside the gene matches. The CDR3 loop spans 20 amino acids. CDR3 in DNA: TGTGCCAGCAGTTTCCCATCGACGGGGGACAGGGAATTTGTGTACTATGGCTACACCTTC. It encodes CASSFPSTGDREFVYYGYTF.

There are a few counts of this clonotype. The chain uses TRBV7-2 and TRBJ1-5; D unresolved. The germline gives CDR1 SGHTA, CDR2 FQGNSA. This CDR3 is built from 15 residues. V lost 2 bases and J lost 7, with 15 bases in between. As DNA, the CDR3 is TGTGCCAGCAGCTTATCTTTCGGGGAGGACCAGCCCCAGCATTTT. Protein sequence: CASSLSFGEDQPQHF.

This clonotype showed up just a few times. The chain has TRBV7-9 and TRBJ2-7; TRBD2 might be the D (6 bases). The germline V gene encodes CDR1 SEHNR and CDR2 FQNEAQ (reference sequence). This CDR3 is built from 16 residues. Trimming took off 0 bases at V and 3 bases at J, with 15 bases between the two ends. This CDR3 reads CASSLATRPGGYEQYF. The CDR3 region has the DNA TGTGCCAGCAGCTTAGCCACGCGTCCCGGGGGCTACGAGCAGTACTTC.

This clonotype came up a few times. The genes are TRBV9 and TRBJ2-1, with D possibly TRBD2 on 7 matching bases. Trimming shortened V by 4 bases and J by 2 bases, and 13 bases separated the two germline ends. Germline CDR1 SGDLS, CDR2 YYNGEE. The CDR3 spans 15 residues. CDR3 sequence reads: CASSPGGVPYNEQFF. The CDR3 DNA follows: TGTGCCAGCAGCCCGGGGGGCGTCCCCTACAATGAGCAGTTCTTC.

This chain connects TRBV11-2 to TRBJ2-1; D possibly corresponds to TRBD2 (6 bases). This CDR3 has 15 amino acids. V lost 3 bases and J lost 4, with 13 bases in between. Germline-derived CDR1 and CDR2 are SGHAT and FQNNGV. CDR3 sequence (DNA): TGTGCCAGCAGCTTTCGGAGGGAGGTGTACAATGAGCAGTTCTTC. Translating it yields CASSFRREVYNEQFF.

This clonotype has just a few counts. This chain joins TRBV12-3 or TRBV12-4 and TRBJ2-7, with D perhaps assigned TRBD1 or TRBD2 (6 bases each). V lost 6 bases and J 4 bases, leaving 13 bases between the germline ends. This CDR3 is 13 amino acids long. This CDR3 is CASRPTGRYEQYF. CDR3 DNA: TGTGCCAGCAGGCCAACAGGGAGGTACGAGCAGTACTTC.

The chain links TRBV29-1 to TRBJ2-7; 9 bases fit TRBD2. The CDR3 sequence is 13 residues long. Germline lookup yields CDR1 SQVTM and CDR2 ANQGSEA. Trimming removed 7 bases from V and 13 bases from J; junction bases left unmatched: 17. The CDR3 DNA is TGCAGCGGGATTAAGGGGGCTAGCGGGGAACTCTACTTC. Translating it yields CSGIKGASGELYF.

This clonotype was seen ten or more times. J is TRBJ2-2 and V is TRBV6-5, with TRBD1 matching over 9 bases. CDR1 and CDR2 from the germline V gene are MNHEY and SVGAGI. The CDR3 is 16 amino acids. With V trimmed by 2 bases and J by 4 bases, 5 bases remained unmatched. The CDR3 nucleotides read TGTGCCAGCAGTTACCGGGGGACAGGGCGCACCGGGGAGCTGTTTTTT. Its protein product is CASSYRGTGRTGELFF.

V is TRBV27 and J is TRBJ1-2; D possibly corresponds to TRBD1 (5 bases). The V and J ends lost 1 base and 7 bases respectively, with 16 bases between them. CDR3 size: 15 residues. Germline assignment: CDR1 MNHEY and CDR2 SMNVEV (reference sequence). CDR3 sequence (DNA): TGTGCCAGCAGTTTATTAGGTCCGGGGGTATCTGGCTACACCTTC. This codes for CASSLLGPGVSGYTF.

This clonotype came up many times. The J gene is TRBJ2-2, the V gene TRBV6-5, with D unclear. CDR3 length: 12 amino acids. The germline gives CDR1 MNHEY, CDR2 SVGAGI. Trimming removed 4 bases from V and 5 bases from J, with 5 bases in between. The CDR3 DNA sequence: TGTGCCAGCAGTTTTCGGACCGGGGAGCTGTTTTTT. It is translated as CASSFRTGELFF.

V and J are TRBV24-1 and TRBJ2-1; D possibly corresponds to TRBD1 (5 bases). The CDR3 is 16 amino acids. Trimming stripped 2 bases from V and 3 bases from J, with 13 bases between. Germline V CDR1 and CDR2: KGHDR, SFDVKD. The DNA for the CDR3 is TGTGCCACCAGTGATTCCCGACAGTCCTTCTACAATGAGCAGTTCTTC. Translation: CATSDSRQSFYNEQFF.

This clonotype has at least ten counts. This sequence joins TRBV20-1 and TRBJ2-7; 7 bases align to TRBD1. CDR3 length: 13 residues. CDR1 DFQATT and CDR2 SNEGSKA come from the germline V gene (reference sequence). The J segment lost 2 bases and the V segment lost 5 bases, leaving 6 bases of the junction unmatched. Here the CDR3 DNA reads TGCAGTGCTTTCCGGGACAGTACCTACGAGCAGTACTTC. Protein sequence: CSAFRDSTYEQYF.

The chain combines TRBV19 with TRBJ1-3, with 7 bases fitting TRBD1. J was trimmed by 0 bases and V by 7 bases; bases with no gene match: 6. CDR3 length: 15 residues. Per germline, CDR1 LNHDA and CDR2 SQIVND (reference sequence). The CDR3 nucleotides read TGTGCCAGTATCCCGGACAGGAACTCTGGAAACACCATATATTTT. This sequence encodes CASIPDRNSGNTIYF.

CDR3 amino acids: CASSSYREKSGEQYV. As DNA, the CDR3 is TGTGCCAGCAGCTCGTATCGGGAGAAGTCGGGCGAGCAGTACGTC. V and J are TRBV11-2 and TRBJ2-7; weak D call: TRBD2 (6 bases). Germline lookup yields CDR1 SGHAT and CDR2 FQNNGV. Trimming pared 4 bases from V and 6 bases from J, leaving 19 bases between. The CDR3 is 15 residues long.

The rearrangement links TRBV29-1 to TRBJ1-2; D is undetermined. The CDR3 runs to 14 residues. V dropped 0 bases and J dropped 6 bases, with 14 bases sitting between them. Per germline, CDR1 SQVTM and CDR2 ANQGSEA. The CDR3 is CSVEDWTQRHGYTF. CDR3 DNA sequence: TGCAGCGTTGAAGACTGGACCCAACGGCATGGCTACACCTTC.

The V and J genes are TRBV7-8 and TRBJ1-2, with TRBD1 identical over 7 bases. V lost 5 bases, J lost 8 bases, and 8 bases stayed unmatched. The CDR3 covers 13 residues. In germline, CDR1 is SGHVS, CDR2 FQNEAQ. The CDR3 bases are TGTGCCAGCAGCCACAGGGGCGCGGAGGGCTACACCTTC. Protein sequence: CASSHRGAEGYTF.

This clonotype appeared many times. The chain carries TRBV7-3 and TRBJ2-6; D uncertain. Germline assignment: CDR1 SGHTA and CDR2 FQGTGA. V dropped 0 bases and J dropped 2 bases, with 5 bases sitting between them. This CDR3 is built from 15 residues. CDR3 in amino acids: CASSLTPPGANVLTF. The CDR3 DNA reads TGTGCCAGCAGCTTAACCCCGCCTGGGGCCAACGTCCTGACTTTC.

The chain is built from TRBV6-1 and TRBJ2-5, with D unclear. This CDR3 is 14 amino acids long. Germline values: CDR1 MNHNS, CDR2 SASEGT. V lost 1 base to trimming and J lost 3 bases, with 9 bases between them. In nucleotides, the CDR3 is TGTGCCAGCAGTGAAGGGTTGGCGGAAGAGACCCAGTACTTC. Encoded protein: CASSEGLAEETQYF.

The table lists this clonotype with a few counts. This sequence joins TRBV5-1 and TRBJ2-7; a possible D gene is TRBD1 (6 bases). The CDR3 has 13 amino acids. In germline, CDR1 is SGHRS, CDR2 YFSETQ. Trimming left V 3 bases short and J 3 bases short, with 10 bases between. CDR3 sequence reads: CASSSDRYYEQYF. Written as DNA, the CDR3 is TGCGCCAGCAGCTCGGACAGATACTACGAGCAGTACTTC.

This clonotype showed up just a few times. The gene calls are TRBV20-1 and TRBJ1-1; possible D gene TRBD1, 6 bases. The CDR3 runs 13 residues. Germline CDR1 DFQATT, CDR2 SNEGSKA (reference sequence). The ends were cut back, 5 bases at V and 2 bases at J, with 12 bases in the middle. CDR3 region: CSARPDSNTEAFF. The CDR3 nucleotides read TGCAGTGCTCGCCCGGACAGTAACACTGAAGCTTTCTTT.

The V and J genes are TRBV9 and TRBJ1-4; D not certain. The V end was cut by 1 base, the J end by 4 bases, with 8 bases between. Germline loops: CDR1 SGDLS, CDR2 YYNGEE. This CDR3 has 14 amino acids. As DNA, the CDR3 is TGTGCCAGCAGCGTAAGCCGGGGTAATGAAAAACTGTTTTTT. Its protein product is CASSVSRGNEKLFF.

The rearrangement uses TRBV7-3 and TRBJ2-1; D assignment may be TRBD1 or TRBD2 (5 bases each). Germline CDR1 and CDR2: SGHTA and FQGTGA. V was cut by 3 bases and J by 2 bases, with 11 bases left in between. The CDR3 length is 15 residues. The CDR3 bases are TGTGCCAGCAGCTTCCCCGGGACCCCCTACAATGAGCAGTTCTTC. Translation: CASSFPGTPYNEQFF.

The chain recombines TRBV6-6 with TRBJ1-4, with 9 bases lining up with TRBD1. With 6 bases clipped from V and 5 bases from J, the junction kept 13 bases outside the gene matches. The germline CDR1 and CDR2 sequences are MNHNY and SVGAGI (reference sequence). The CDR3 has 17 amino acids. The DNA for the CDR3 is TGTGCCAGCAGCGGGACAGGGTTGGGAAAAAGAAATGAAAAACTGTTTTTT. As protein: CASSGTGLGKRNEKLFF.

This clonotype came up many times. The chain carries TRBV7-9 and TRBJ1-3, with a weak D call TRBD1 (6 bases). Germline CDR1 and CDR2: SEHNR and FQNEAQ (reference sequence). This CDR3 contains 19 residues. The V gene lost 6 bases and the J gene lost 0 bases, with 24 bases spanning the gap. The CDR3, as DNA: TGTGCCAGCAGTCAGGAGGAGTGGACAGCTAGAAGCTCTGGAAACACCATATATTTT. Translated: CASSQEEWTARSSGNTIYF.

At least ten counts were recorded for this clonotype. V and J are TRBV7-3 and TRBJ1-1; the D gene is possibly TRBD1 (5 bases). This CDR3 contains 13 residues. The V gene's germline CDR1 is SGHTA and CDR2 FQGTGA. The V gene lost 7 bases and the J gene lost 5 bases, with 14 bases spanning the gap. DNA for the CDR3: TGTGCCAGCACCACCGAGGGGTGGACTGAAGCTTTCTTT. It is translated as CASTTEGWTEAFF.

This clonotype was counted a few times. V gene TRBV3-1 combines with J gene TRBJ1-5, with no clear D. This CDR3 region has 13 residues. The V gene lost 0 bases and the J gene lost 7 bases, with 7 bases spanning the gap. The germline CDR1 and CDR2 sequences are LGHDT and YNNKEL (reference sequence). CDR3 region: CASSQDLEQPQHF. In DNA, the CDR3 is TGTGCCAGCAGCCAAGATCTCGAGCAGCCCCAGCATTTT.